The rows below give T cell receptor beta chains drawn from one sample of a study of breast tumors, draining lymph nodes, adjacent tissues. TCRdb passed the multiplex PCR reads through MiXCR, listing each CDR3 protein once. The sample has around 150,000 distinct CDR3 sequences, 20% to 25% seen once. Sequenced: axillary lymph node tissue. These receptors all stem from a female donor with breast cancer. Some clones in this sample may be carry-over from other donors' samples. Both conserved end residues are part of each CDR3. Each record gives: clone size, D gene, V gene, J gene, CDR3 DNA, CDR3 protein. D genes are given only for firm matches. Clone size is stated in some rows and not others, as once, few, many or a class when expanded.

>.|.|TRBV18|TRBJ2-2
TGTGCCAGCTCACCACAATCACAGGGTCCGGGGGAGCTGTTTTTT
CASSPQSQGPGELFF
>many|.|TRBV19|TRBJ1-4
TGTGCCAGTAGTATCGCCACAGGTGCCGAAAAACTGTTTTTT
CASSIATGAEKLFF
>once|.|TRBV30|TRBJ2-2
TGTGCCTGGAAGGTCCAGGGAAGCACCGGGGAGCTGTTTTTT
CAWKVQGSTGELFF
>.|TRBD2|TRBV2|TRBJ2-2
TGTGCCAGCAGTGCCGGGACTACTAACACCGGGGAGCTGTTTTTT
CASSAGTTNTGELFF
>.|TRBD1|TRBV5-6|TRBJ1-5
TGTGCCAGCAGCTTGACGGCGGCAGGGGGGAATCAGCCCCAGCATTTT
CASSLTAAGGNQPQHF
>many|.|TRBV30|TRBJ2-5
TGTGCCTGGACCCCCCTCCAAGAGACCCAGTACTTC
CAWTPLQETQYF
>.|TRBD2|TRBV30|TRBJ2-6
TGTGCCTGGAGGCGCGGGAGGGGGGCCAACGTCCTGACTTTC
CAWRRGRGANVLTF
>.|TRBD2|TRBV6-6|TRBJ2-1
TGTGCCAGCAGTTCGACTAGCGGATCCAATGAGCAGTTCTTC
CASSSTSGSNEQFF
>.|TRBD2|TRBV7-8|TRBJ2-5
TGTGCCAGCAGCTACCTAGCGGGAGGGGCACAAGAGACCCAGTACTTC
CASSYLAGGAQETQYF
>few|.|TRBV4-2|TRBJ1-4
TGTGCCAGCAGCCAAGACCCCGGGGAAAAACTGTTTTTT
CASSQDPGEKLFF
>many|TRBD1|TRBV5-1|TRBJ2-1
TGCGCCAGCAGCTTGAGGGACAGGGTTCGGAATGAGCAGTTCTTC
CASSLRDRVRNEQFF
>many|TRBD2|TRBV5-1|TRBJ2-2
TGCGCCAGCAGCTCGGGCCGGGGGCTAGCGGGCCTTCGTAGCACCGGGGAGCTGTTTTTT
CASSSGRGLAGLRSTGELFF
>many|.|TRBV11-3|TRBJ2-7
TGTGCCAGCAGCTCCGGACAGTCGGGAGAGCTGTACTTC
CASSSGQSGELYF
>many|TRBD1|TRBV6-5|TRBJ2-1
TGTGCCAGCAGTACCCGGGACAGGTCTTTTGATGAGCAGTTCTTC
CASSTRDRSFDEQFF
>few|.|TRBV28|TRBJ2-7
TGTGCCAGCAGTACCTCCTACGAGCAGTACTTC
CASSTSYEQYF
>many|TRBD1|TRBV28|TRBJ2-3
TGTGCCAGCAGCTTAGCCGGACAGGGGACAGATACGCAGTATTTT
CASSLAGQGTDTQYF
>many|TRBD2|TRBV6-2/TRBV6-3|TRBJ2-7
TGTGCCAGCAGAAGTGGCGGGAGGGACTACGAGCAGTACTTC
CASRSGGRDYEQYF
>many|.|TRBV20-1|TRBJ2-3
TGCAGTGCTAGAGATAGCGGGACAGTAGATACGCAGTATTTT
CSARDSGTVDTQYF
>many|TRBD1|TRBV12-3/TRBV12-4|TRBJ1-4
TGTGCCAGCAGTCCGACAGGGGGCGATGAAAAACTGTTTTTT
CASSPTGGDEKLFF
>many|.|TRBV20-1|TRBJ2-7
TGCAGTGCAAAAGACAGCCGAGGACTCTACGAGCAGTACTTC
CSAKDSRGLYEQYF
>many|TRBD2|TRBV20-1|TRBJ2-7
TGCAGTGCCCTAACTAGCGACCTTTCCTACGAGCAGTACTTC
CSALTSDLSYEQYF
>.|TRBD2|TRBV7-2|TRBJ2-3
TGTGCCAGCAGCTTAGCCGGGTCATTAGCGGGAGGTGCCCGCACAGATACGCAGTATTTT
CASSLAGSLAGGARTDTQYF
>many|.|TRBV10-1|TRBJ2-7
TGCGCCAGCAGTGAAACAGGGACCTACGAGCAGTACTTC
CASSETGTYEQYF
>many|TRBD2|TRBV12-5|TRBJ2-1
TGTGCTAGTGGTTTGAGTCGGTGGCGGGAGGTTGTAAATGAGCAGTTCTTC
CASGLSRWREVVNEQFF
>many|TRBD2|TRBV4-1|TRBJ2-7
TGCGCCAGCAGCCAAGAAACTAGCGGGAGAAGCGAGCAGTACTTC
CASSQETSGRSEQYF
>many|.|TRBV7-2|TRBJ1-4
TGTGCCAGCAGCTTAGTAGGCAGGGCTAATGAAAAACTGTTTTTT
CASSLVGRANEKLFF
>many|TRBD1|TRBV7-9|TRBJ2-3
TGTGCCAGCAGCCCTTCTGGACAGGGCACAGATACGCAGTATTTT
CASSPSGQGTDTQYF
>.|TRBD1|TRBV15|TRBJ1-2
TGTGCCACCAGCAGAGACCGACAAACAGGGGGATCGGTCTATGGCTACGCCTTC
CATSRDRQTGGSVYGYAF
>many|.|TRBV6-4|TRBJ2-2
TGTGCCAGCGGGGGAAGGGAACCGAGCACCGGGGAGCTGTTTTTT
CASGGREPSTGELFF
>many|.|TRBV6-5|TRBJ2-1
TGTGCCAGCAGTTACTCGGGCCGGGGTGAGCAGTTCTTC
CASSYSGRGEQFF
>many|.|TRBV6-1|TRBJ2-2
TGTGCCAGCAGGGAGGAGTGGCACACCGGGGAGCTGTTTTTT
CASREEWHTGELFF
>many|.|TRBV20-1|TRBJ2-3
TGCAGTGCTAGAGACAGACTGACGACGTATTTT
CSARDRLTTYF
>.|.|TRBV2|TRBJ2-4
TGTGCCAGCAGGCAGGGACAAGCCAAAAACATTCAGTACTTC
CASRQGQAKNIQYF
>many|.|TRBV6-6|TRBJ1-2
TGTGCCAGCAGACCCCCGGGGGACTATGGCTACACCTTC
CASRPPGDYGYTF
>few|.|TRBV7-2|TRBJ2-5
TGTGCCAGCAGGAGGTGGGACAGTTCGGGAGAAACCCAGTACTTC
CASRRWDSSGETQYF
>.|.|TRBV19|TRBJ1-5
TGTGCCACCAGTAAACAACTCAATCAGCCCCAGCATTTT
CATSKQLNQPQHF
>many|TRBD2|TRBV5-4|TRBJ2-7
TGTGCCAGCAGCTTCGTCGGGACTAAAGGGTTTCGCGAGCAGTACTTC
CASSFVGTKGFREQYF
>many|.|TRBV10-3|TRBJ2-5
TGTGCCATCAGTGAGTCGCAGTGGGAGACCCAGTACTTC
CAISESQWETQYF
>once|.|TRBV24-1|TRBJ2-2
TGTGCCACCAGTGTTCGCCGGGGAGGGAACACCGGGGAGCTGTTTTTT
CATSVRRGGNTGELFF
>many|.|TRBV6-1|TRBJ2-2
TGTGCCAGCAGCCCCGGACTATACCCGAACACCGGGGAGCTGTTTTTT
CASSPGLYPNTGELFF
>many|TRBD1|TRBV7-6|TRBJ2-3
TGTGCCAGCAGTTCCCCCGGGGGACAGGGGTCAGATACGCAGTATTTT
CASSSPGGQGSDTQYF
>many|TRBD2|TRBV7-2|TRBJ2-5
TGTGCCAGCAGCTTAAGGCGGGGAGGGGAGACCCAGTACTTC
CASSLRRGGETQYF
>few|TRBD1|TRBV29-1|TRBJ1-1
TGCAGCGTTGAAGGACAGGGTAGGAACACTGAAGCTTTCTTT
CSVEGQGRNTEAFF
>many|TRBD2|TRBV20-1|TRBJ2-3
TGCAGTGCCCCCTCTAGCGGGAGTGACACGCAGTATTTT
CSAPSSGSDTQYF
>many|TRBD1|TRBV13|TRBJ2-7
TGTGCCAGCAGCTCCACGACAGGGAGCTCCTACGAGCAGTACTTC
CASSSTTGSSYEQYF
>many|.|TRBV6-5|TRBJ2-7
TGTGCCAGCAGAGATCCGGCGAGGGATAAGCAGTACTTC
CASRDPARDKQYF
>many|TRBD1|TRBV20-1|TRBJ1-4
TGCAGTGCTAGCACCTCAGGGGGAAAACTGTTTTTT
CSASTSGGKLFF